A single count supports the clone carrying this T cell receptor (beta chain). The antigen is undetermined. Together with a sample-barcoded 5' primer, a J-beta primer mix was included in a second PCR lasting 7 to 11 cycles. Each CDR3 protein is one row after TCRdb ran MiXCR on the 5' RACE reads. The sample has about 1.6 million distinct CDR3 sequences; 30% to 35% are singletons. Germline V CDR1 and CDR2: MNHNS, SASEGT. The CDR3 contains 13 residues. Trimming removed 7 bases at V and 3 bases at J, with 12 bases between. Researchers isolated at least 6 million PBMCs per sample. Per individual sample, total RNA of at least 6 micrograms was extracted. This specimen comes from a study of blood T cells in healthy people across ages. Study as a whole: About one barcoded beta molecule was captured per two T cells (by template switching).

General observations from the study: Comparison with aged donors showed that long-lived donors had more naive CD4+ cells and higher diversity.

The sequenced sample was blood. The sequence derives from a young woman in good health. The rearrangement uses TRBV6-1 and TRBJ1-1; a weak D match, TRBD1 (6 bases). CDR3 sequence: CASIWQGHTEAFF. The CDR3 nucleotides are TGTGCCAGCATTTGGCAGGGGCACACTGAAGCTTTCTTT.